The entry below describes one TCR beta chain. This receptor's antigen is unknown. No qualities accompany the bases; no much larger clone lies one base away. In the prospective study, participants were about 18 to 100 years old, resided in about two dozen geographic areas of the United States, and were enrolled through a virtual design. In the prospective study, cohorts were assigned on the basis of participant-reported clinical history obtained from a screening survey and a study questionnaire. Mobile phlebotomists in the prospective study collected whole blood, serum and a nasopharyngeal or oropharyngeal swab from every participant. Participants in the prospective study had the option to provide additional blood draws and questionnaires over a roughly 2-month period. Blood samples from the prospective study were shipped frozen or at room temperature prior to DNA extraction. Measured from the cysteine to the phenylalanine, the CDR3 is 13 residues long. The entry retains the CDR3 DNA only, 39 bases that are in frame from base 1. From the germline V gene, CDR1 is MRHNA and CDR2 is SNTAGT. V loses 7 bases, J loses 3 bases, and the germline ends lie 9 bases apart.

The data belong to a study of blood T cell repertoires in COVID-19 (dated by TCRdb to 2020 to 2021). About the full investigation: Samples covering the acute and convalescent phases of COVID-19 were provided by collaborators in the United States, Italy and Spain. The material from the prospective study consisted of cDNA or gDNA derived from T cells, B-cell-depleted T cells, or PBMCs. The dataset comprised deeply sampled blood TCRbeta repertoires from subjects exposed to, actively infected with, or recovered from COVID-19. A freely available public database, intended as a resource for researchers studying the immune response to SARS-CoV-2, is where the repertoires were released. Samples came from the ongoing ImmuneRACE study (first 160 participants) plus 1,254 subjects from 6 global collaborators. The sample metadata nearly always contained a de-identified subject ID, COVID-19 status, age in years and sex. Where HLA class I and class II types were available, the types were taken from metadata supplied by the sample provider, not from assay-based typing.

The study at large found these results: The quantity of clinical and demographic metadata differed by source and by participant and was supplied without curation.

TCRbeta CDR3 regions were amplified from genomic DNA using the immunoSEQ Assay, a bias-controlled multiplex PCR. On the study's bioinformatics: Within the assay, amplification of reference gene primers was used to estimate how many nucleated cells each sample contained. To quantify the absolute abundance of each unique TCRbeta CDR3 rearrangement, sequence reads were collapsed and filtered. For each sample, productive Simpson clonality was calculated by taking the square root of Simpson's diversity index across productive rearrangements. The table was pulled from immuneACCESS by TCRdb, which kept in-frame rearrangements only. Such tables lose some clones; where checked, under half of the loss comes from unresolved V genes, and the rest has no known cause. V, J and clone size are those of that table, while D and trimming were read from the DNA. Within this sample are about 260,000 clones, with about 80% of them counted one time only. The top ten constitute around 4.1% of the sample.

Rearrangement joined TRBV6-4 to TRBJ2-2, with a tentative D gene TRBD2 over 7 matching bases. Sequencing was performed on PBMCs or T cells enriched from blood (not recorded which). The TCR was taken from a man aged 25-40 years with acute COVID-19. The DNA reads as follows: TGTGCCAGCAAAGGGGGGGACACCGGGGAGCTGTTTTTT. Its protein reads: CASKGGDTGELFF.